This TCR beta chain was sequenced in a study of control samples from healthy donors and cancer patients. The count of this clone is one. The repertoire was sequenced with immunoSEQ multiplex PCR; TCRdb's copy has only in-frame clones and lacks some. The profile covers approximately 180,000 clones, with 75% to 95% appearing a single time and about 2% taken by the ten largest. Per germline, CDR1 LGHDT and CDR2 YNNKEL (reference sequence). The V segment lost 1 base and the J segment 3 bases; nucleotides outside the gene matches: 7. The CDR3 is made up of 16 amino acids. The sequence was collected from a woman aged 40 to 50 in good health. The sequenced sample consisted of blood. V and J are TRBV3-1 (or the pseudogene TRBV3-2) and TRBJ2-7; TRBD1 aligns across 9 bases. The CDR3 region has the DNA TGTGCCAGCAGCCAAGTCCGGGACAGGGAGGACTACGAGCAGTACTTC. It yields the protein CASSQVRDREDYEQYF.